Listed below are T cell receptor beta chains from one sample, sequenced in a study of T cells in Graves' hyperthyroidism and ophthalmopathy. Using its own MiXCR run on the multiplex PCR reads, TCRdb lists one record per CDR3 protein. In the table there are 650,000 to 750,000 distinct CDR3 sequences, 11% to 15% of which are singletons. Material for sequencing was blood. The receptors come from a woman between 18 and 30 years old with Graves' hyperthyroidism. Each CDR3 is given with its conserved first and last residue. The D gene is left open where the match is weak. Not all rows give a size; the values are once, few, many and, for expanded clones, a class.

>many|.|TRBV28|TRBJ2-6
TGTGCCAGCAGTATATTACAGTTGAGCTCTGGGGCCAACGTCCTGACTTTC
CASSILQLSSGANVLTF
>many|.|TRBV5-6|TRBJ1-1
TGTGCCAGCAGCCGGAGGACAGCCCTAACTGAAGCTTTCTTT
CASSRRTALTEAFF
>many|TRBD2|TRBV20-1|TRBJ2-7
TGCAGTGCTGGACTAGCGGGAACTAGCTCCTACGAGCAGTACTTC
CSAGLAGTSSYEQYF
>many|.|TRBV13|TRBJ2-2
TGTGCCAGCCTACTAAGAGGAGATGCCGGGGAGCTGTTTTTT
CASLLRGDAGELFF
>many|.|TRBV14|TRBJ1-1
TGTGCCAGCAGCCAAGATTCTCGCCGTCTAAAATGGAACACTGAAGCTTTCTTT
CASSQDSRRLKWNTEAFF
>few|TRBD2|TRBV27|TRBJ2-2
TGTGCCAGCAGTCTAGGGATACTAGCGGGAGGGCCTAGAGGGACCGGGGAGCTGTTTTTT
CASSLGILAGGPRGTGELFF
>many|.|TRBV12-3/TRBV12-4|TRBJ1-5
TGTGCCAGCAGAGAACAGATTTCTAGCAATCAGCCCCAGCATTTT
CASREQISSNQPQHF
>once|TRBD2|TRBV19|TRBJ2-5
TGTGCCAGTAGTAGAACCGGGACTAGCGGGAGTGAGACCCAGTACTTC
CASSRTGTSGSETQYF
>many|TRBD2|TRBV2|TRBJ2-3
TGTGCCAGCACAGGGACTAGCGGCTACACAGATACGCAGTATTTT
CASTGTSGYTDTQYF
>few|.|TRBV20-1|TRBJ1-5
TGCAGTGCCCCCAACCCCGGACAGCGATATCAGCCCCAGCATTTT
CSAPNPGQRYQPQHF
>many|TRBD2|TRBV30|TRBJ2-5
TGTGCCTGGGGGGAGGGAGGGGTGGAGACCCAGTACTTC
CAWGEGGVETQYF
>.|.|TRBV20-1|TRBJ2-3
TGCAGTGCAAAGGGTCCAACTTGGAGTTCAGATACGCAGTATTTT
CSAKGPTWSSDTQYF
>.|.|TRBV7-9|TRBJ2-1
TGTGCCAGCAGCTTAGCGCTTTCGTTATACAATGAGCAGTTCTTC
CASSLALSLYNEQFF
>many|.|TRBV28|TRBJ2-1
TGTGCCAGCAGTTTGAGGGGGAGGTGGGACGGCCCCTACAATGAGCAGTTCTTC
CASSLRGRWDGPYNEQFF
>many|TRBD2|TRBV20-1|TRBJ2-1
TGCAGTGCTAGGGTCCACGTCCCCTATAGCGGGAGCAACGAGCAGTTCTTC
CSARVHVPYSGSNEQFF
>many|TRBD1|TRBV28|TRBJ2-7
TGTGCCAGCAGTTACAGGGGGCCCTACTCCTACGAGCAGTACTTC
CASSYRGPYSYEQYF
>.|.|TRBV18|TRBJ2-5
TGTGCCAGCTCCTACCAGAGCGGAGGAGAGACCCAGTACTTC
CASSYQSGGETQYF
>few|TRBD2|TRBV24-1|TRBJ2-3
TGTGCCACCAGTGACCTCAGGGCTAGCGGGAGGGCCATAGATACGCAGTATTTT
CATSDLRASGRAIDTQYF
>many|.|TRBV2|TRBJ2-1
TGTGCCAGCAGTGAAGCTTCGACTAGGAGACAGTTCTTC
CASSEASTRRQFF
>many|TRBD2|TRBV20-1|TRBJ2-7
TGCAGTGCTAAGCGGGACCTCTGGAGGCAGTACTTC
CSAKRDLWRQYF
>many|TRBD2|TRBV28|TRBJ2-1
TGTGCCAGCAGTTTGCCGGGGGGACCAGACAATGAGCAGTTCTTC
CASSLPGGPDNEQFF
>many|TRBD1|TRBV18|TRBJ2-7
TGTGCCAGCTCACCTGGAGGACAGGCCAGCGAGCAGTACTTC
CASSPGGQASEQYF